The 22 T cell receptor beta chains reported below all come from one sample, sequenced in a study of blood T cell repertoires in COVID-19. Sequenced by immunoSEQ multiplex PCR; TCRdb stores in-frame clones only, minus some. The sample holds 170,000 or so clones, 60% to 80% seen once. The sequenced sample consisted of peripheral blood. These TCRs come from a woman between 70 and 85 years old with acute or convalescent COVID-19.

This chain connects TRBV30 to TRBJ2-2; no firm D call. The V gene lost 3 bases and the J gene lost 5 bases, with 7 bases spanning the gap. The CDR3 loop spans 12 amino acids. Germline assignment: CDR1 GTSNPN and CDR2 SVGIG (reference sequence). The CDR3 sequence is CAWRQDTGELFF. The CDR3 region has the DNA TGTGCCTGGAGGCAGGATACCGGGGAGCTGTTTTTT.

The V gene is TRBV7-9, the J gene TRBJ2-5, with D possibly TRBD1 on 6 matching bases. Trimming left V 6 bases short and J 3 bases short, with 14 bases between. The CDR3 spans 14 residues. Per the germline V gene, CDR1 is SEHNR and CDR2 is FQNEAQ (reference sequence). CDR3 sequence reads: CASSLTGDKETQYF. In DNA form, the CDR3 reads TGTGCCAGCAGTTTGACAGGCGATAAAGAGACCCAGTACTTC.

The CDR3 nucleotides read TGTGCCAGCAGCCGACAGGGGAACACTGAAGCTTTCTTT. Its protein product is CASSRQGNTEAFF. This chain connects TRBV7-8 to TRBJ1-1, with 7 bases identical to TRBD1. The V gene end was trimmed by 5 bases and the J gene end by 1 base; junction bases not matched to a gene: 1. Germline V CDR1 and CDR2: SGHVS, FQNEAQ. The CDR3 runs 13 residues.

The gene calls are TRBV6-5 and TRBJ2-7; 10 bases align to TRBD1. CDR3 size: 15 residues. The germline V gene has CDR1 MNHEY and CDR2 SVGAGI. With 5 bases clipped from V and 2 bases from J, the junction kept 6 bases outside the gene matches. DNA of the CDR3: TGTGCCAGCAGTCGACAGGGGGCTAGCGCCTACGAGCAGTACTTC. This translates into CASSRQGASAYEQYF.

The chain carries TRBV5-1 and TRBJ2-1, with 7 bases matching TRBD2. The CDR3 is made up of 15 amino acids. Germline V lookup: CDR1 SGHRS, CDR2 YFSETQ. V gave up 0 bases and J gave up 4 bases; unmatched junction bases: 4. The CDR3 is CASSLGGRDYNEQFF. The CDR3 DNA reads TGCGCCAGCAGCTTGGGTGGGAGGGATTACAATGAGCAGTTCTTC.

The chain carries TRBV30 and TRBJ1-2; D gene ambiguous. From germline, CDR1 is GTSNPN and CDR2 SVGIG (reference sequence). V was clipped by 8 bases and J by 1 base, with 8 bases between them. The CDR3 totals 11 residues. In DNA form, the CDR3 reads TGTGCCGGCGGGGTTAACTATGGCTACACCTTC. Its translation is CAGGVNYGYTF.

This chain links TRBV7-2 with TRBJ1-1; 9 bases fit TRBD1. Looked up from germline, CDR1 is SGHTA and CDR2 is FQGNSA. The CDR3 extends over 17 amino acids. After removal of 3 bases from V and 0 bases from J, the junction contained 8 bases not matched to a gene. In nucleotides, the CDR3 is TGTGCCAGCAGCTTCCGTCCCGGGACAGGGATGAACACTGAAGCTTTCTTT. Its protein is CASSFRPGTGMNTEAFF.

The CDR3 region has the DNA TGTGCCAGCAGCTGGACAGGGGGCACCTATAATTCACCCCTCCACTTT. Its protein is CASSWTGGTYNSPLHF. The chain is built from TRBV5-8 and TRBJ1-6, with 11 positions matching TRBD1. The V gene's germline CDR1 is SGHTS and CDR2 YDEGEE. The CDR3 runs 16 residues. V lost 3 bases to trimming and J lost 2 bases; unmatched junction nucleotides: 1.

This clone came up once. The J gene is TRBJ2-3, the V gene TRBV25-1; perhaps TRBD2 as D (6 bases). The germline gives CDR1 MGHDK, CDR2 SYGVNS. Trimming removed 1 base at V and 2 bases at J, with 13 bases between. This CDR3 has 16 amino acids. CDR3 region: CASSEWRDSPTDTQYF. The DNA of the CDR3 is TGTGCCAGCAGTGAATGGAGGGACTCTCCCACAGATACGCAGTATTTT.

The rearrangement links TRBV10-2 to TRBJ2-7; a weak D match, TRBD1 (6 bases). This CDR3 is 11 amino acids long. CDR1 WSHSY and CDR2 SAAADI come from the germline V gene. In nucleotides, the CDR3 is TGCGCGACCGGACAGACCTACGAGCAGTACTTC. It encodes CATGQTYEQYF.

The CDR3 reads CASSPRTSGSGNEQFF. In nucleotides, the CDR3 is TGTGCCAGCTCACCCAGGACTAGCGGGAGTGGCAATGAGCAGTTCTTC. The chain employs TRBV18 and TRBJ2-1; TRBD2 agrees at 13 bases. The CDR3 spans 16 residues. Trimming cost V 3 bases and J 6 bases; bases outside gene matches: 5. Germline loops: CDR1 KGHSH, CDR2 LQKENI. Looking up the rest from reference TRBV18 and TRBJ2-1 gives the full variable domain: NAGVMQNPRHLVRRRGQEARLRCSPMKGHSHVYWYRQLPEEGLKFMVYLQKENIIDESGMPKERFSAEFPKEGPSILRIQQVVRGDSAAYFCASSPRTSGSGNEQFFGPGTRLTVL.

V usage is TRBV19 and J usage is TRBJ1-3; tentative D call: TRBD1 (5 bases). Germline-derived CDR1 and CDR2 are LNHDA and SQIVND (reference sequence). The V end was cut by 11 bases, the J end by 9 bases, with 20 bases between. The CDR3 covers 13 residues. The CDR3 DNA follows: TGTGCCGCCGAGCCCACCCAGGGTCCCACCATATATTTT. This codes for CAAEPTQGPTIYF.

CDR3 sequence reads: CATSDPGQGANEQFF. Written as DNA, the CDR3 is TGTGCCACCAGTGACCCCGGACAGGGGGCAAATGAGCAGTTCTTC. The genes are TRBV24-1 and TRBJ2-1, with 11 bases identical to TRBD1. Trimming took 4 bases from V and 7 from J; bases not matched to a gene: 5. The CDR3 sequence is 15 residues long. The V gene's germline CDR1 is KGHDR and CDR2 SFDVKD.

CDR3 protein: CASSAVLNSHEQFF. Written as DNA, the CDR3 is TGTGCCAGCAGCGCGGTCCTTAACTCGCATGAGCAGTTCTTC. J is TRBJ2-1 and V is TRBV9; no definite D call. V lost 3 bases and J lost 8, with 15 bases in between. Germline assignment: CDR1 SGDLS and CDR2 YYNGEE. The CDR3 is 14 residues long.

The rearrangement joins TRBV2 to TRBJ2-5; D not certain. CDR3 length: 15 residues. Trimming left V 4 bases short and J 0 bases short, with 12 bases between. CDR1 and CDR2 (germline): SNHLY, FYNNEI. DNA of the CDR3: TGTGCCAGCAGTGTCAGATTACTAAACCAAGAGACCCAGTACTTC. This encodes CASSVRLLNQETQYF.

The chain recombines TRBV29-1 with TRBJ1-1; the D gene is possibly TRBD1 (6 bases). Germline V gene lookup returns CDR1 SQVTM and CDR2 ANQGSEA. The CDR3 spans 16 residues. V shed 6 bases and J shed 0 bases, with 20 bases lying between them. The CDR3 sequence is CSVELFRGAVNTEAFF. In nucleotides, the CDR3 is TGCAGCGTCGAACTCTTTCGGGGGGCGGTGAACACTGAAGCTTTCTTT.

The chain carries TRBV4-2 and TRBJ1-5; a possible D gene is TRBD1 (6 bases). The germline V and J ends were trimmed by 1 base and 6 bases, with 16 bases remaining between them. Germline lookup yields CDR1 LGHNA and CDR2 YNFKEQ. The CDR3 sequence is 16 residues long. CDR3 sequence (DNA): TGTGCCAGCAGCCAAGCCACCCTCGCGGGGGCTCAGCCCCAGCATTTT. It specifies CASSQATLAGAQPQHF.

The V and J genes are TRBV5-4 and TRBJ2-2, with D unresolved. Trimming removed 2 bases from V and 5 bases from J, with 16 bases in between. This CDR3 is 16 amino acids long. CDR1 and CDR2 (germline): SGHNT, YYREEE (reference sequence). CDR3 region: CASSFDNAPPTGELFF. The CDR3 DNA reads as TGTGCCAGCAGCTTCGACAATGCTCCACCAACCGGGGAGCTGTTTTTT.

The gene calls are TRBV4-1 and TRBJ1-3; D is possibly TRBD1 (5 bases). V was clipped by 1 base and J by 7 bases, with 14 bases between them. This CDR3 has 15 residues. The germline CDR1 and CDR2 sequences are MGHRA and YSYEKL. The CDR3 nucleotides are TGCGCCAGCAGCCAAGGGGAGGGACGAGGGAACACCATATATTTT. As protein: CASSQGEGRGNTIYF.

The chain carries TRBV19 and TRBJ2-6, with D possibly TRBD2 on 7 matching bases. Looked up from germline, CDR1 is LNHDA and CDR2 is SQIVND (reference sequence). V was pared by 8 bases and J by 0 bases, with 14 bases between. This CDR3 spans 16 amino acids. CDR3 bases: TGTGCCAGTGGGGGGGCCAGGGACTCTGGGGCCAACGTCCTGACTTTC. Translating it yields CASGGARDSGANVLTF.

This rearrangement joins TRBV7-9 to TRBJ2-7; weak D call: TRBD2 (5 bases). The V and J ends lost 5 bases and 1 base respectively, with 15 bases between them. In germline, CDR1 is SEHNR, CDR2 FQNEAQ (reference sequence). The length of the CDR3 is 15 residues. The CDR3 loop is CASSPGEMKSYEQYF. DNA of the CDR3: TGTGCCAGCAGCCCCGGGGAGATGAAGTCCTACGAGCAGTACTTC.

The CDR3 DNA reads as TGTGCCAGCACCCTTGACAGGGGGTTGGCCGGCTACACCTTC. Encoded protein: CASTLDRGLAGYTF. This chain uses TRBV6-6 with TRBJ1-2; 9 nucleotides align to TRBD1. V lost 7 bases, J lost 8 bases, and 11 bases stayed unmatched. The V gene's germline CDR1 is MNHNY and CDR2 SVGAGI (reference sequence). This CDR3 spans 14 amino acids.